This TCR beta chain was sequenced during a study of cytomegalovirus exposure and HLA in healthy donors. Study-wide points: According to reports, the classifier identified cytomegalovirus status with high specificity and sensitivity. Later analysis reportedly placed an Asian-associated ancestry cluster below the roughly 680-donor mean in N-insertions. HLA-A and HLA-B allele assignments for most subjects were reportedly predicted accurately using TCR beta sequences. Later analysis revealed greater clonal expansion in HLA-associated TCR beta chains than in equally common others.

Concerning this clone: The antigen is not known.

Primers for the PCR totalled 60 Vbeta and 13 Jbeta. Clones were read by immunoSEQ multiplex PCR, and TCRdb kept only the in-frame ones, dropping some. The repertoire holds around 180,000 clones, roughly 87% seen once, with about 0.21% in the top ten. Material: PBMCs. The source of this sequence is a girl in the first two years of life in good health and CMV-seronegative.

CDR3 sequence reads: CASSEGLTGIREKLFF. The CDR3 nucleotides are TGCGCCAGCAGCGAGGGACTGACAGGGATTAGAGAAAAACTGTTTTTT. This rearrangement joins TRBV5-1 to TRBJ1-4, with TRBD1 identical over 7 bases. The junction had 14 bases not matched to a gene; V was cut back by 4 bases and J by 8 bases. The CDR3 is 16 amino acids. Germline V gene data show CDR1 as SGHRS and CDR2 as YFSETQ. Full variable domain (remainder filled in from reference TRBV5-1 and TRBJ1-4): KAGVTQTPRYLIKTRGQQVTLSCSPISGHRSVSWYQQTPGQGLQFLFEYFSETQRNKGNFPGRFSGRQFSNSRSEMNVSTLELGDSALYLCASSEGLTGIREKLFFGSGTQLSVL.